This is a list of T cell receptor beta chains from one sample in a study of Graves' ophthalmopathy and Graves' hyperthyroidism. TCRdb analysed the multiplex PCR reads with MiXCR anew, one entry per CDR3 protein. The data contain about 390,000 distinct CDR3 sequences, 17% of them singletons. The sequenced sample was peripheral blood. All receptors derive from an adult woman with stable Graves' hyperthyroidism. CDR3s include the opening cysteine and the closing phenylalanine or tryptophan. Each record gives: clone size, V gene, D gene, J gene, CDR3 DNA, CDR3 protein. The D gene is left open where the match is weak. Clone size, where shown, is once, few, many, or a class for clones that have expanded.

many	TRBV27	.	TRBJ2-5	TGTGCCAGCAGTGGAGGGGGGTTAGGAGAGACCCAGTACTTC	CASSGGGLGETQYF
.	TRBV7-9	TRBD1	TRBJ1-1	TGTGCCAGCAGCTTGGTACAGGGGGCGATTGGAGCTTTCTTT	CASSLVQGAIGAFF
many	TRBV7-2	.	TRBJ1-1	TGTGCCAGCAGCTTGATGGCACGAGGTAACACTGAAGCTTTCTTT	CASSLMARGNTEAFF
many	TRBV9	TRBD1	TRBJ1-5	TGTGCCAGCAGCGTAGACTGCTTGGACAGGGTTTGGATTGGCAATCAGCCCCAGCATTTT	CASSVDCLDRVWIGNQPQHF
many	TRBV11-2	TRBD1	TRBJ2-4	TGTGCCAGCAGCGCGGGACAGGGGGGAAACATTCAGTACTTC	CASSAGQGGNIQYF
.	TRBV25-1	.	TRBJ2-4	TGTGCCAGCCAAGGGTTCGCTAGCGGAACCTCCAGGGGCATTCAGTACTTC	CASQGFASGTSRGIQYF
many	TRBV4-1	.	TRBJ2-7	TGCGCCAGCAGCCAGGTGGGAGCAAGGAACGAGCAGTACTTC	CASSQVGARNEQYF
many	TRBV10-3	.	TRBJ1-1	TGTGCCATCAGTGAGTCTATAGGGTTGAACACTGAAGCTTTCTTT	CAISESIGLNTEAFF
few	TRBV9	.	TRBJ1-2	TGTGCCAGCAGCCCGCCCGGGGGGTTGGGCTATGGCTACACCTTC	CASSPPGGLGYGYTF
many	TRBV15	.	TRBJ2-7	TGTGCCACCAGCAGAGAATTGACAGACGAACCCCCCTACGAGCAGTACTTC	CATSRELTDEPPYEQYF
many	TRBV6-8	.	TRBJ1-5	TGTGCCAGCAGTTACCGTCGCGACATATCACCCCAGCATTTT	CASSYRRDISPQHF
.	TRBV5-4	TRBD2	TRBJ2-5	TGTGCCAGCAGCTTGTCAGCGGGAGTGCAAGAGACCCAGTACTTC	CASSLSAGVQETQYF